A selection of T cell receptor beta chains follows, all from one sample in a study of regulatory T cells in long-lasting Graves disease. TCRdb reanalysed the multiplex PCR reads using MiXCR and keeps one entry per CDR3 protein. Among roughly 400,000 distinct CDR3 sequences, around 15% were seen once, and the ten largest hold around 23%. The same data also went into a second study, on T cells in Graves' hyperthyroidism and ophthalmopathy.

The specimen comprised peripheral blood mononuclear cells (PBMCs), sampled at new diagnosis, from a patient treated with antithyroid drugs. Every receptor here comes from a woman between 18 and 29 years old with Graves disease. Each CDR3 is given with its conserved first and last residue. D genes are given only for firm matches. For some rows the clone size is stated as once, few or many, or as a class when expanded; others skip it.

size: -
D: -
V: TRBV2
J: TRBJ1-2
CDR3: CASTEGPANYGYTF
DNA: TGTGCCAGCACTGAGGGCCCAGCTAACTATGGCTACACCTTC

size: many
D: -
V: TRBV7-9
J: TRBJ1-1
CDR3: CASSLVGQKGPAFF
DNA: TGTGCCAGCAGCTTAGTCGGACAGAAAGGGCCAGCTTTCTTT

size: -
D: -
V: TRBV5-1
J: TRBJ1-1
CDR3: CASSPSWEWGTEAFF
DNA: TGCGCCAGCAGCCCCTCCTGGGAATGGGGCACTGAAGCTTTCTTT

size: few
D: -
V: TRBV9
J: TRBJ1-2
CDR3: CASSVSPSGFRLYGYTF
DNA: TGTGCCAGCAGCGTATCGCCTTCAGGGTTTAGGCTCTATGGCTACACCTTC

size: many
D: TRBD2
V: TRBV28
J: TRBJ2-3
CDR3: CASNLAGGTDTQYF
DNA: TGTGCCAGCAATCTAGCGGGAGGTACAGATACGCAGTATTTT

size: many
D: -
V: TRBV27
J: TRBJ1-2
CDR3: CASSFRANYGYTF
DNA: TGTGCCAGCAGTTTCAGGGCTAACTATGGCTACACCTTC

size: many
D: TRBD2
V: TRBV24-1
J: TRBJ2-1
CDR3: CATQAASGFYNEQFF
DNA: TGTGCCACCCAGGCGGCTAGCGGGTTCTACAATGAGCAGTTCTTC

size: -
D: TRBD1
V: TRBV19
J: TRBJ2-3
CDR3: CASSPRTGGSTDTQYF
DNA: TGTGCCAGTAGCCCCAGGACAGGGGGATCCACAGATACGCAGTATTTT

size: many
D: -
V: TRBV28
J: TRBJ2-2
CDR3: CASRPRTAVTGELFF
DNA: TGTGCCAGCAGGCCTCGGACAGCGGTCACCGGGGAGCTGTTTTTT

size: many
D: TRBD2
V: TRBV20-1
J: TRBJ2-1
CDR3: CSASTSGLGDEQFF
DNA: TGCAGTGCTAGTACTAGCGGACTTGGGGATGAGCAGTTCTTC

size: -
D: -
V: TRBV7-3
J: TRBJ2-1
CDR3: CASSLYAGRGGNEQFF
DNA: TGTGCCAGCAGCTTGTATGCCGGGAGAGGGGGCAATGAGCAGTTCTTC

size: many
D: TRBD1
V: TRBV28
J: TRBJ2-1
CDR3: CASSPLTGFLNEQFF
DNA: TGTGCCAGCAGTCCCTTGACAGGGTTTTTGAATGAGCAGTTCTTC

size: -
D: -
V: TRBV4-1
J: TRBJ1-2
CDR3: CASSQARDRVFWGYTF
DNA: TGCGCCAGCAGCCAAGCGCGCGACCGAGTTTTTTGGGGCTACACCTTC

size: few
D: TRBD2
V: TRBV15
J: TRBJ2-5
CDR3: CATSYSSGSEETQYF
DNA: TGTGCCACCAGCTATTCTAGCGGGAGCGAGGAGACCCAGTACTTC

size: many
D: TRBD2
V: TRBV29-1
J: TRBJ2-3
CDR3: CSVGIAGFPTDTQYF
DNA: TGCAGCGTAGGAATAGCGGGATTCCCCACAGATACGCAGTATTTT

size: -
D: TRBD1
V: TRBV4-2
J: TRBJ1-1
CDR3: CASSQGRQGSWVGGDTEAFF
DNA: TGTGCCAGCAGCCAAGGACGACAGGGAAGTTGGGTTGGGGGGGACACTGAAGCTTTCTTT

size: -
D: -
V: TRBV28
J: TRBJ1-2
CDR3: CASSSAYGAYGYTF
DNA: TGTGCCAGCAGTTCGGCCTACGGTGCCTATGGCTACACCTTC

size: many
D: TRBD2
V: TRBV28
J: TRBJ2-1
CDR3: CASSYPAGVVEQFF
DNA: TGTGCCAGCAGTTACCCAGCGGGAGTAGTTGAGCAGTTCTTC

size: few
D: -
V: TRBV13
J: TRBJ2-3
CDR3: CASIGNTDTQYF
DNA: TGTGCCAGCATTGGAAACACAGATACGCAGTATTTT

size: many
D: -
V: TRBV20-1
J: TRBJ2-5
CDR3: CSARDFPGGFETQYF
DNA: TGCAGTGCTAGAGATTTCCCCGGAGGGTTTGAGACCCAGTACTTC

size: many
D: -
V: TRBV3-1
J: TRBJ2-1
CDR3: CASSRTENEQFF
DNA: TGTGCCAGCAGCCGGACGGAAAATGAGCAGTTCTTC

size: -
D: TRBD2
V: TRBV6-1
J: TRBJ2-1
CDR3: CATQRVAGRNEQFF
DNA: TGTGCCACCCAAAGAGTAGCGGGGCGGAATGAGCAGTTCTTC

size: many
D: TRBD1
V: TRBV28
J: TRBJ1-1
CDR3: CASSPAYGQGDTEAFF
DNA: TGTGCCAGCAGTCCGGCATATGGACAGGGGGACACTGAAGCTTTCTTT

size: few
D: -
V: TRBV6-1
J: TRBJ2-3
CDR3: CASSHRAGARTDTQYF
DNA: TGTGCCAGCAGTCACAGGGCGGGAGCTAGGACAGATACGCAGTATTTT

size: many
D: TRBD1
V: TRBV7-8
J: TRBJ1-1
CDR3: CASGNRGHTEAFF
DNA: TGTGCCAGCGGCAACAGGGGGCATACTGAAGCTTTCTTT

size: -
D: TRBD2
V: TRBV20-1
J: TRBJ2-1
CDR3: CSARDQAGLYNEQFF
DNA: TGCAGTGCTAGAGATCAAGCGGGACTTTACAATGAGCAGTTCTTC

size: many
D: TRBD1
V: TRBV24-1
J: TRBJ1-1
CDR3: CATRDREMGTEAFF
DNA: TGTGCCACCAGGGACAGGGAGATGGGCACTGAAGCTTTCTTT

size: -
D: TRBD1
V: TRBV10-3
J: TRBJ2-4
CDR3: CAIAPGTAENIQYF
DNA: TGTGCCATTGCTCCTGGGACAGCAGAAAACATTCAGTACTTC

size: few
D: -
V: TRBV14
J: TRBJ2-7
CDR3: CASSQDYRRTYEQYF
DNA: TGTGCCAGCAGCCAAGATTACAGAAGAACCTACGAGCAGTACTTC

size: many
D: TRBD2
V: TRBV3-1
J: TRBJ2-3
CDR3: CASSQGILALSTDTQYF
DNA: TGTGCCAGCAGCCAAGGAATACTAGCGCTGTCCACAGATACGCAGTATTTT

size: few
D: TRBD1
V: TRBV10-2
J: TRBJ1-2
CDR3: CASSEAGQGGSYTF
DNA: TGCGCCAGCAGTGAAGCAGGACAGGGGGGGAGCTACACCTTC

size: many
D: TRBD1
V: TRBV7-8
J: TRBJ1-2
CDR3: CASSEPGQGYYGYTF
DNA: TGTGCCAGCAGCGAACCGGGACAGGGGTATTATGGCTACACCTTC

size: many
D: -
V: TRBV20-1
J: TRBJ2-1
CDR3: CSARSVGGWGFNEQFF
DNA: TGCAGTGCTAGATCGGTGGGTGGTTGGGGGTTCAATGAGCAGTTCTTC

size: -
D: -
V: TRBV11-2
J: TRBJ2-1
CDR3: CASSPYIPTYNEQFF
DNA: TGTGCCAGCAGCCCGTACATTCCAACCTACAATGAGCAGTTCTTC

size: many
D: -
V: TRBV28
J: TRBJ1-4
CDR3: CASSPVHFEYEKLFF
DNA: TGTGCCAGCAGTCCCGTCCATTTTGAATATGAAAAACTGTTTTTT

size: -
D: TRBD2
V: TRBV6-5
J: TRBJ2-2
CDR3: CASSYRQKGLAAPNTGELFF
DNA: TGTGCCAGCAGTTACCGGCAGAAGGGACTAGCGGCTCCGAACACCGGGGAGCTGTTTTTT

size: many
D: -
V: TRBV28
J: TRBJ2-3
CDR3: CASSVAVWGSTDTQYF
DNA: TGTGCCAGCTCCGTAGCGGTATGGGGAAGCACAGATACGCAGTATTTT

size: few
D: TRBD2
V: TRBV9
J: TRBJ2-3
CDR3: CASSVVPSSGNTDTQYF
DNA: TGTGCCAGCAGCGTAGTCCCCTCTAGCGGGAACACAGATACGCAGTATTTT

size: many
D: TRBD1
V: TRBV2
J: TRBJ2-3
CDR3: CASSVQGVGTDTQYF
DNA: TGTGCCAGCAGTGTACAGGGGGTCGGCACAGATACGCAGTATTTT

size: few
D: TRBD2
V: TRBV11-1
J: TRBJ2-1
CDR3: CASRKKTSGDYNEQFF
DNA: TGTGCCAGCAGGAAAAAAACTAGCGGGGACTACAATGAGCAGTTCTTC

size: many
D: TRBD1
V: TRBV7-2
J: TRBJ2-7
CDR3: CASSFGQGGEQYF
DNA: TGTGCCAGCAGCTTTGGACAGGGGGGGGAGCAGTACTTC

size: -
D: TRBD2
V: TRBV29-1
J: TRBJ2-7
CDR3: CSVAGLASLEQYF
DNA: TGCAGCGTTGCGGGACTAGCATCTCTCGAGCAGTACTTC

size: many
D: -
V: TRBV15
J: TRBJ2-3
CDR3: CATSRGLTDTQYF
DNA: TGTGCCACCAGTCGAGGTCTAACAGATACGCAGTATTTT

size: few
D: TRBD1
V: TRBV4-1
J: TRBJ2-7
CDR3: CASSLTGLEQYF
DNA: TGCGCCAGCAGCCTGACAGGGCTCGAGCAGTACTTC

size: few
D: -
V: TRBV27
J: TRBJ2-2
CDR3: CASSEEARASGTGELFF
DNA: TGTGCCAGCAGTGAGGAAGCCAGGGCGTCGGGCACCGGGGAGCTGTTTTTT

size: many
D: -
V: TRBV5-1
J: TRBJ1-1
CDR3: CASSGRGRANTEAFF
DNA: TGCGCCAGCTCCGGGAGGGGCAGGGCGAACACTGAAGCTTTCTTT

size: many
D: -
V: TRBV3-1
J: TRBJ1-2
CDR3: CASSSRTARDGYTF
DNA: TGTGCCAGCAGCTCCCGGACAGCGAGGGATGGCTACACCTTC

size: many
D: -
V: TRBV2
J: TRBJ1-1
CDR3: CASSPTGRSEAFF
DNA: TGTGCCAGCAGCCCAACAGGGAGGTCTGAAGCTTTCTTT

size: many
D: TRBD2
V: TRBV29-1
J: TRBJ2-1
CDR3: CSVLTSGTIYSEQFF
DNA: TGCAGCGTTTTAACCTCCGGGACTATCTACAGTGAGCAGTTCTTC

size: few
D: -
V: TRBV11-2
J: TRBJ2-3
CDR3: CASSRDGPYSTDTQYF
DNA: TGTGCCAGCAGCAGAGACGGGCCCTACAGCACAGATACGCAGTATTTT

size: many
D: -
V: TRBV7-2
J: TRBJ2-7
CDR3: CASSGSYEQYF
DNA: TGTGCCAGCAGCGGGTCCTACGAGCAGTACTTC

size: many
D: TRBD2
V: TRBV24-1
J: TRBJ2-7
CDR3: CATSDRGRGHEQYF
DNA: TGTGCCACCAGTGACCGCGGGAGGGGCCACGAGCAGTACTTC